One and the same sample provided the 25 T cell receptor beta chains below, sequenced in a study of blood T cell repertoires in COVID-19. Sequencing was performed with immunoSEQ multiplex PCR; in TCRdb, only in-frame clones are kept and a portion is missing. The sample carries 200,000 or so clones, just under 90% recorded once. The sequenced sample consisted of peripheral blood. These receptors were taken from a man in his thirties or forties with COVID-19, enrolled during active disease.

CDR3 DNA: TGTGCCAGCAGCTTAGTTTCTAGCGGGGGAACGTTCAATGAGCAGTTCTTC. This codes for CASSLVSSGGTFNEQFF. J is TRBJ2-1 and V is TRBV7-2, with 10 bases matching TRBD2. Trimming at V came to 1 base and at J to 6 bases, leaving 9 bases not matched to a gene. The CDR3 extends over 17 amino acids. Germline lookup yields CDR1 SGHTA and CDR2 FQGNSA.

The CDR3 spells CATSDRSNRAPSNTEAFF. The CDR3 bases are TGTGCCACCAGTGACCGGTCAAACAGGGCCCCCTCGAACACTGAAGCTTTCTTT. The J gene is TRBJ1-1, the V gene TRBV24-1; TRBD1 might be the D (6 bases). V was pared by 4 bases and J by 1 base, with 21 bases between. The germline V gene encodes CDR1 KGHDR and CDR2 SFDVKD. CDR3 size: 18 residues.

In its sample, this clone was seen once. The V and J genes are TRBV7-6 and TRBJ1-3; 7 bases fit TRBD1. The V gene end was trimmed by 5 bases and the J gene end by 0 bases; junction bases not matched to a gene: 7. There are 16 residues in the CDR3. Germline V CDR1 and CDR2: SGHVS, FNYEAQ. The DNA of the CDR3 is TGTGCCAGCAGCCCCGCAGGGGGTTTCTCTGGAAACACCATATATTTT. Amino acid sequence: CASSPAGGFSGNTIYF.

The chain uses TRBV15 and TRBJ1-4; tentatively, D is TRBD1 (5 bases). The CDR3 extends over 16 amino acids. The V end lost 3 bases, the J end lost 1 base, and 12 bases lay between the germline ends. The V gene's germline CDR1 is LNHNV and CDR2 YYDKDF (reference sequence). The CDR3 DNA reads as TGTGCCACCAGCAGGGACGGGGGGGGAACTAATGAAAAACTGTTTTTT. Translation: CATSRDGGGTNEKLFF. The entire variable domain, with the rest obtained from reference TRBV15 and TRBJ1-4, is as follows: DAMVIQNPRYQVTQFGKPVTLSCSQTLNHNVMYWYQQKSSQAPKLLFHYYDKDFNNEADTPDNFQSRRPNTSFCFLDIRSPGLGDTAMYLCATSRDGGGTNEKLFFGSGTQLSVL.

This clone is a singleton in its sample. The chain joins TRBV24-1 to TRBJ2-5; possible D gene TRBD2, 6 bases. The CDR3 is made up of 14 amino acids. V lost 3 bases, J lost 6 bases, and 13 bases lay in between. Per germline, CDR1 KGHDR and CDR2 SFDVKD. The CDR3 sequence is CATSDVGGRKTQYF. The CDR3 DNA reads as TGTGCCACCAGTGATGTCGGGGGAAGGAAGACCCAGTACTTC.

The chain couples TRBV29-1 to TRBJ2-7; 11 positions match TRBD1. The CDR3 runs to 17 residues. The germline gives CDR1 SQVTM, CDR2 ANQGSEA. V shed 1 base, J shed 7 bases, and the junction held 15 bases outside the gene matches. The CDR3 region has the DNA TGCAGCGTTGAAGTTCTTTTTGGACAGGGGGCTTCCCGAGAGCAGTACTTC. This codes for CSVEVLFGQGASREQYF.

V usage is TRBV11-2 and J usage is TRBJ1-4, with D unclear. The germline CDR1 and CDR2 sequences are SGHAT and FQNNGV. Trimming took 6 bases from V and 4 from J, leaving 12 bases between them. CDR3 length: 14 amino acids. The chain's CDR3 is CASSSGGGNEKLFF. Written as DNA, the CDR3 is TGTGCCAGCAGTTCGGGTGGAGGTAATGAAAAACTGTTTTTT.

The V gene is TRBV19, the J gene TRBJ1-1; D remains unclear. CDR3 size: 14 residues. Trimming left V 3 bases short and J 4 bases short, with 12 bases between. Germline CDR1 and CDR2: LNHDA and SQIVND (reference sequence). CDR3 sequence reads: CASSMELEATEAFF. CDR3 DNA: TGTGCCAGTAGTATGGAGCTGGAAGCCACTGAAGCTTTCTTT. Looking up the rest from reference TRBV19 and TRBJ1-1 gives the full variable domain: DGGITQSPKYLFRKEGQNVTLSCEQNLNHDAMYWYRQDPGQGLRLIYYSQIVNDFQKGDIAEGYSVSREKKESFPLTVTSAQKNPTAFYLCASSMELEATEAFFGQGTRLTVV.

This chain uses TRBV12-5 with TRBJ1-2; D is ambiguous. The CDR3 extends over 13 amino acids. Per germline, CDR1 LGHNT and CDR2 FRNRAP. V lost 1 base and J 6 bases, leaving 9 bases between the germline ends. The CDR3 loop is CASGLGGGDGYTF. CDR3 bases: TGTGCTAGTGGTTTGGGAGGAGGTGATGGCTACACCTTC.

This chain joins TRBV27 and TRBJ2-2, with 13 bases lining up with TRBD2. This CDR3 contains 18 residues. With 7 bases clipped from V and 4 bases from J, the junction kept 12 bases outside the gene matches. Germline V gives CDR1 MNHEY, CDR2 SMNVEV (reference sequence). The CDR3 reads CASKLRTSGRGSTGELFF. The CDR3 nucleotides read TGTGCCAGCAAACTCAGGACTAGCGGGAGAGGGAGCACCGGGGAGCTGTTTTTT.

The gene calls are TRBV4-1 and TRBJ2-7, with TRBD1 matching 7 bases. Germline V gene data show CDR1 as MGHRA and CDR2 as YSYEKL. After removal of 4 bases from V and 0 bases from J, the junction contained 15 bases not matched to a gene. This CDR3 contains 18 residues. The CDR3: CASSPQAIHRGFSYEQYF. CDR3 DNA: TGCGCCAGCAGCCCTCAAGCCATCCACAGGGGTTTCTCCTACGAGCAGTACTTC.

The chain joins TRBV19 to TRBJ2-7, with 7 positions matching TRBD1. Trimming at V came to 10 bases and at J to 3 bases, leaving 15 bases not matched to a gene. The germline V gene encodes CDR1 LNHDA and CDR2 SQIVND (reference sequence). CDR3 size: 15 residues. The DNA of the CDR3 is TGTGCCACCGCCCCGTCAGGGGGATCCCTCTACGAGCAGTACTTC. The encoded protein is CATAPSGGSLYEQYF. The whole variable domain, filled in from reference TRBV19 and TRBJ2-7, reads DGGITQSPKYLFRKEGQNVTLSCEQNLNHDAMYWYRQDPGQGLRLIYYSQIVNDFQKGDIAEGYSVSREKKESFPLTVTSAQKNPTAFYLCATAPSGGSLYEQYFGPGTRLTVT.

This rearrangement joins TRBV9 to TRBJ2-7, with D unclear. Per germline, CDR1 SGDLS and CDR2 YYNGEE. This CDR3 has 15 residues. Trimming stripped 0 bases from V and 1 base from J, with 11 bases between. The CDR3 nucleotides are TGTGCCAGCAGCGTAGCCGCAGAAGAATCCTACGAGCAGTACTTC. Residues: CASSVAAEESYEQYF.

The V and J genes are TRBV28 and TRBJ2-3, with TRBD2 matching 10 bases. Unmatched junction bases numbered 4, after V lost 2 bases and J lost 2 bases. Germline CDR1 is MDHEN and CDR2 is SYDVKM. The CDR3 consists of 16 residues. CDR3 in DNA: TGTGCCAGCAGTTTAGCGGGACTAGCGCCCACAGATACGCAGTATTTT. Encoded protein: CASSLAGLAPTDTQYF.

V is TRBV4-1 and J is TRBJ1-5; TRBD1 is a possible D gene (5 bases). The CDR3 has 16 amino acids. V lost 5 bases, J lost 6 bases, and 20 bases lay in between. Germline lookup yields CDR1 MGHRA and CDR2 YSYEKL. The CDR3 sequence is CASSSRDSEPRQPQHF. The CDR3, as DNA: TGCGCCAGCAGCTCCCGGGACTCCGAGCCTCGTCAGCCCCAGCATTTT.

This chain links TRBV24-1 with TRBJ1-2; 8 bases agree with TRBD1. Germline V gives CDR1 KGHDR, CDR2 SFDVKD. The CDR3 is 20 residues long. The ends lost 1 base at V and 5 bases at J; junction bases unmatched: 20. This chain's CDR3 is CATSDFFLRRDRLFTYGYTF. DNA for the CDR3: TGTGCCACCAGTGATTTCTTTTTAAGAAGGGACAGGCTTTTCACTTATGGCTACACCTTC.

The chain joins TRBV15 to TRBJ2-4; 8 positions match TRBD1. Germline V lookup: CDR1 LNHNV, CDR2 YYDKDF (reference sequence). V was pared by 8 bases and J by 1 base, with 10 bases of the junction left unmatched. CDR3 length: 16 amino acids. The CDR3, as DNA: TGTGCCACCCGCGGCCAGGGGGCAGGGGCCAAAAACATTCAGTACTTC. It codes for CATRGQGAGAKNIQYF.

This sequence joins TRBV18 and TRBJ1-2, with D perhaps TRBD1 (5 bases). The CDR3 is 15 amino acids. Germline V CDR1 and CDR2: KGHSH, LQKENI. V lost 0 bases, J lost 4 bases, and 12 bases lay in between. CDR3 sequence (DNA): TGTGCCAGCTCACCACCGGCCAGGGTCAGCTATGGCTACACCTTC. Amino acids: CASSPPARVSYGYTF.

The chain employs TRBV7-4 and TRBJ1-2, with 10 bases lining up with TRBD1. Germline lookup yields CDR1 SGHVT and CDR2 SQSDAQ. The CDR3 is 15 amino acids. V was clipped by 5 bases and J by 6 bases; unmatched bases: 9. CDR3 DNA: TGTGCCAGCAGCGTAGGGGACAGGGGTAAGGATGGCTACACCTTC. This encodes CASSVGDRGKDGYTF.

This clone was detected a few times. This rearrangement joins TRBV2 to TRBJ2-7; TRBD1 matches 9 bases. The CDR3 loop spans 14 amino acids. V dropped 8 bases and J dropped 0; count of bases not matched to a gene: 5. Looked up from germline, CDR1 is SNHLY and CDR2 is FYNNEI. CDR3 loop: CASGGQGISYEQYF. CDR3 coding DNA: TGTGCCAGCGGCGGACAGGGGATCTCCTACGAGCAGTACTTC.

This sequence joins TRBV6-2 or TRBV6-3 and TRBJ1-2; D remains unclear. Trimming removed 2 bases at V and 3 bases at J, with 16 bases between. There are 16 residues in the CDR3. Germline CDR1 reads MNHEY; CDR2 reads SVGEGT. The CDR3, as DNA: TGTGCCAGCAGTTACACGGCAGGAAGTGTTGACTATGGCTACACCTTC. Its translation is CASSYTAGSVDYGYTF.

J is TRBJ1-4 and V is TRBV7-9, with 7 bases matching TRBD1. Germline V lookup: CDR1 SEHNR, CDR2 FQNEAQ (reference sequence). CDR3 length: 15 amino acids. The trim removed 6 bases at V and 3 bases at J, leaving 7 bases unmatched. The CDR3 DNA follows: TGTGCCAGCAGACAACTCACAGGGGCTAATGAAAAACTGTTTTTT. This translates into CASRQLTGANEKLFF.

This chain uses TRBV5-6 with TRBJ2-3, with D tentatively TRBD1 (6 bases). The CDR3 loop spans 14 amino acids. Germline loops: CDR1 SGHDT, CDR2 YYEEEE. The V end lost 0 bases, the J end lost 5 bases, and 10 bases lay between the germline ends. CDR3 DNA: TGTGCCAGCAGCTTGGGGGACAACGGAGATACGCAGTATTTT. It yields the protein CASSLGDNGDTQYF.

This sequence joins TRBV28 and TRBJ2-2, with a possible D match to TRBD2 (7 bases). The CDR3 is made up of 15 amino acids. With 10 bases removed from V and 2 bases from J, the gap between germline ends came to 17 bases. Per the germline V gene, CDR1 is MDHEN and CDR2 is SYDVKM. The CDR3 protein is CATYHGGANTGELFF. CDR3 sequence (DNA): TGTGCCACCTATCATGGGGGGGCAAACACCGGGGAGCTGTTTTTT. Full variable domain (rest looked up from reference TRBV28 and TRBJ2-2): DVKVTQSSRYLVKRTGEKVFLECVQDMDHENMFWYRQDPGLGLRLIYFSYDVKMKEKGDIPEGYSVSREKKERFSLILESASTNQTSMYLCATYHGGANTGELFFGEGSRLTVL.

V usage is TRBV7-9 and J usage is TRBJ1-2, with a weak D call TRBD1 (5 bases). The length of the CDR3 is 16 residues. CDR1 is SEHNR, CDR2 FQNEAQ, per germline (reference sequence). Trimming stripped 0 bases from V and 8 bases from J, with 19 bases between. The CDR3 sequence is CASSLAGESQNSGYTF. In nucleotides, the CDR3 is TGTGCCAGCAGCTTAGCAGGGGAATCTCAGAATAGCGGCTACACCTTC.